These 17 T cell receptor beta chains came from one sample sequenced in a study of radiotherapy plus CTLA-4 blockade in lung cancer (dated by TCRdb to the late 2010s). Libraries were prepared through the immunoSEQ multiplex PCR assay. Not all clones reach the TCRdb copy of this immuneACCESS table, which keeps in-frame sequences only. Checked studies attribute under half of the gap to unresolved V genes and leave the rest unexplained. Counted in this sample were 95,000 to 150,000 clones; more than 80% of them appeared once. Under 8% of the sample goes to the ten largest clones. This specimen was peripheral blood, taken from a patient treated with radiotherapy plus ipilimumab. The origin of the receptors is a human donor with non-small cell lung cancer that progressed on radiotherapy plus ipilimumab.

The gene calls are TRBV5-4 and TRBJ2-5; 14 nucleotides align to TRBD2. Germline values: CDR1 SGHNT, CDR2 YYREEE (reference sequence). The CDR3 loop spans 17 amino acids. The trim removed 5 bases at V and 1 base at J, leaving 7 bases unmatched. CDR3 sequence reads: CASSRLAGGTSQETQYF. The CDR3 DNA reads TGTGCCAGCAGTCGACTAGCGGGAGGGACATCCCAAGAGACCCAGTACTTC.

J is TRBJ1-4 and V is TRBV4-1, with D hard to call. Trimming pared 3 bases from V and 2 bases from J, leaving 10 bases between. In germline, CDR1 is MGHRA, CDR2 YSYEKL. The CDR3 has 15 residues. The CDR3 DNA is TGCGCCAGCAGCCAGATAATAGGGACTAATGAAAAACTGTTTTTT. It encodes CASSQIIGTNEKLFF.

This clone was found once. The chain uses TRBV5-4 and TRBJ2-1, with D perhaps being TRBD1 or TRBD2 (6 bases each). Germline values: CDR1 SGHNT, CDR2 YYREEE (reference sequence). The CDR3 is 15 amino acids. Trimming took off 4 bases at V and 2 bases at J, with 13 bases between the two ends. CDR3 sequence: CASSGGLATYNEQFF. The CDR3 DNA follows: TGTGCCAGCAGCGGGGGGCTAGCGACCTACAATGAGCAGTTCTTC. The variable domain in full, completed from reference TRBV5-4 and TRBJ2-1, reads ETGVTQSPTHLIKTRGQQVTLRCSSQSGHNTVSWYQQALGQGPQFIFQYYREEENGRGNFPPRFSGLQFPNYSSELNVNALELDDSALYLCASSGGLATYNEQFFGPGTRLTVL.

This chain joins TRBV11-3 and TRBJ2-5; 9 bases agree with TRBD1. The CDR3 length is 13 residues. Trimming at V came to 6 bases and at J to 5 bases, leaving 4 bases not matched to a gene. Germline V lookup: CDR1 SGHNT, CDR2 YENEEA. The CDR3 DNA reads as TGTGCCAGCAGTCCTGGACAGGGGGAGACCCAGTACTTC. Its translation: CASSPGQGETQYF. Using reference TRBV11-3 and TRBJ2-5 for the parts outside the CDR3, the full variable domain is EAGVVQSPRYKIIEKKQPVAFWCNPISGHNTLYWYLQNLGQGPELLIRYENEEAVDDSQLPKDRFSAERLKGVDSTLKIQPAELGDSAVYLCASSPGQGETQYFGPGTRLLVL.

This clone has more than one count but fewer than ten. The genes are TRBV21-1 and TRBJ1-1. TRBV21-1 corresponds to a pseudogene. This CDR3 region has 10 residues. The CDR3 here is CASVDTEAFF. The CDR3 DNA reads as TGTGCCAGCGTCGACACTGAAGCTTTCTTT.

This clone came up a few times. CDR3 sequence (DNA): TGTGCCAGCAGTTTGGACAGGACCTACGAGCAGTACTTC. It codes for CASSLDRTYEQYF. The chain recombines TRBV6-5 with TRBJ2-7; 7 bases are shared with TRBD1. The junction had 2 bases not matched to a gene; V was cut back by 4 bases and J by 2 bases. CDR1 and CDR2 (germline): MNHEY, SVGAGI. There are 13 residues in the CDR3.

The chain is built from TRBV5-5 and TRBJ2-5, with D possibly TRBD2 on 5 matching bases. CDR3 length: 15 amino acids. Germline V gene sequence: CDR1 SGHKS, CDR2 YYEKEE (reference sequence). Trimming took off 0 bases at V and 3 bases at J, with 12 bases between the two ends. The CDR3 region has the DNA TGTGCCAGCAGCTTGGGGACGGGAAGGAAAGAGACCCAGTACTTC. This codes for CASSLGTGRKETQYF.

The V gene is TRBV19, the J gene TRBJ2-5; no clear D. The CDR3 consists of 13 residues. In germline, CDR1 is LNHDA, CDR2 SQIVND (reference sequence). Trimming cost V 8 bases and J 3 bases, with 13 bases left between them. The CDR3 nucleotides are TGTGCCAGTGGATTCCAGAGAGAAGAGACCCAGTACTTC. This gives the protein CASGFQREETQYF.

This clone was observed a handful of times. This chain connects TRBV5-1 to TRBJ1-2; D remains unclear. Per germline, CDR1 SGHRS and CDR2 YFSETQ. CDR3 size: 15 residues. V gave up 1 base and J gave up 2 bases, with 12 bases separating them. The CDR3 loop reads CASSLSGILNYGYTF. The DNA of the CDR3 is TGCGCCAGCAGCTTGTCAGGTATACTGAACTATGGCTACACCTTC.

The chain carries TRBV14 and TRBJ2-2; D is uncertain. The CDR3 is made up of 13 amino acids. With 3 bases removed from V and 5 bases from J, the gap between germline ends came to 7 bases. Germline loops: CDR1 SGHDN, CDR2 FVKESK. The DNA of the CDR3 is TGTGCCAGCAGCCAGCGGTATACCGGGGAGCTGTTTTTT. This codes for CASSQRYTGELFF.

The V call is TRBV19, the J call TRBJ1-1, with D possibly TRBD1 on 5 matching bases. Per germline, CDR1 LNHDA and CDR2 SQIVND (reference sequence). The CDR3 covers 13 residues. The ends were cut back, 4 bases at V and 3 bases at J, with 9 bases in the middle. The CDR3, as DNA: TGTGCCAGTAGTAAGGGGCAGTACACTGAAGCTTTCTTT. Encoded protein: CASSKGQYTEAFF.

The J gene is TRBJ1-1, the V gene TRBV18; 8 positions match TRBD1. V lost 3 bases, J lost 5 bases, and 8 bases stayed unmatched. Germline assignment: CDR1 KGHSH and CDR2 LQKENI. The CDR3 extends over 15 amino acids. The CDR3 loop reads CASSPPGQGRTEAFF. CDR3 sequence (DNA): TGTGCCAGCTCACCCCCTGGACAGGGAAGAACTGAAGCTTTCTTT.

The genes are TRBV11-2 and TRBJ2-3, with no clear D. Trimming shortened V by 2 bases and J by 0 bases, and 12 bases separated the two germline ends. Germline V CDR1 and CDR2: SGHAT, FQNNGV. The CDR3 consists of 16 residues. CDR3 protein: CASSLFQVRSTDTQYF. Written as DNA, the CDR3 is TGTGCCAGCAGCTTATTTCAGGTCCGAAGCACAGATACGCAGTATTTT.

The chain joins TRBV2 to TRBJ2-3; 8 bases line up with TRBD1. Trimming cost V 6 bases and J 4 bases; bases outside gene matches: 12. Germline-derived CDR1 and CDR2 are SNHLY and FYNNEI. The CDR3 sequence is 16 residues long. In DNA, the CDR3 is TGTGCCAGCAGCCCGTGGACAGGGTTGGCCGCAGATACGCAGTATTTT. This encodes CASSPWTGLAADTQYF.

This chain connects TRBV6-1 to TRBJ2-4; 7 positions agree with TRBD1. Germline assignment: CDR1 MNHNS and CDR2 SASEGT. CDR3 length equals 18 residues. J gave up 1 base and V 2 bases, and 11 bases lay outside the gene matches. The CDR3 DNA sequence: TGTGCCAGCAGTGAAAAAATCCGGGACAGAGTGGCCAAAAACATTCAGTACTTC. Protein sequence: CASSEKIRDRVAKNIQYF.

The rearrangement uses TRBV6-6 and TRBJ1-5; D remains unclear. With 5 bases removed from V and 5 bases from J, the gap between germline ends came to 16 bases. The germline CDR1 and CDR2 sequences are MNHNY and SVGAGI (reference sequence). There are 15 residues in the CDR3. In nucleotides, the CDR3 is TGTGCCAGCAGTCGAAAGACCGTGGGGTATCAGCCCCAGCATTTT. It specifies CASSRKTVGYQPQHF.

The V call is TRBV7-9, the J call TRBJ1-4, with D possibly being TRBD1 (5 bases). Germline V gene data show CDR1 as SEHNR and CDR2 as FQNEAQ (reference sequence). V shed 5 bases and J shed 7 bases, with 17 bases lying between them. The CDR3 totals 15 residues. CDR3 region: CASSRSGGEGEKLFF. The CDR3 DNA sequence: TGTGCCAGCAGCCGTTCGGGGGGAGAGGGTGAAAAACTGTTTTTT.